This record looks at one TCR beta chain sequence and its context. What it binds is unknown. TCRdb re-derived calls from the reads in MiXCR, one entry per CDR3 protein. The sample has around 770,000 distinct CDR3 sequences, 25% to 35% seen once; the top ten hold around 13%. The CDR3 length is 13 residues. V lost 4 bases, J lost 4 bases, and 8 bases lay in between. CDR1 is SGHDT, CDR2 YYEEEE, per germline. The data were taken from a study of T cell repertoires in cytomegalovirus infection. Across the whole study: Selection of CMV epitopes for the study included recently identified HLA-C-restricted and well-studied HLA-B-restricted ones. Matching HLA type, along with CMV infection, was indicated by public TCR beta signatures. Study-level points and caveats: HLA-C-restricted CMV clonotypes gave the most frequent clonotype in two of eight donors.

The source was cultured CD8+ T cells from PBMCs, collected from culture after CMV antigen stimulation. The chain employs TRBV5-6 and TRBJ2-2; weak D call: TRBD1 (5 bases). The clonotype comes from a human donor in good health (CMV status not recorded). Some clones in this sample may be carry-over from other donors' samples. The CDR3 region is CASSADSTGELFF. In DNA form, the CDR3 reads TGTGCCAGCAGCGCCGACAGCACCGGGGAGCTGTTTTTT.